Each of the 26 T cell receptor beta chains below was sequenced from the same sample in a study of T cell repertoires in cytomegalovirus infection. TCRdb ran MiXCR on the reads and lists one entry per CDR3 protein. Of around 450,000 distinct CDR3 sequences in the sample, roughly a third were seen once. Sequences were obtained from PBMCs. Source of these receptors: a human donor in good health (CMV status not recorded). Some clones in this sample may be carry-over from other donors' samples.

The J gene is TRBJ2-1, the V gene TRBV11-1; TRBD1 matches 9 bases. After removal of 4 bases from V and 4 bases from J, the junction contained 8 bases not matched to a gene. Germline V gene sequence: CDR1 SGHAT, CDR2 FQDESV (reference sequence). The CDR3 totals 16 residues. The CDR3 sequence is CASSSLRDRAYNEQFF. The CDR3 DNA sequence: TGTGCCAGCAGCTCCCTCCGGGACAGGGCTTACAATGAGCAGTTCTTC.

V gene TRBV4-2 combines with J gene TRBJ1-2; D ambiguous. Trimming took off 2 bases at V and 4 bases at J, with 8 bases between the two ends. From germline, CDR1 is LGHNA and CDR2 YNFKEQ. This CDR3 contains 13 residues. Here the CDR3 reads CASSQSIGYGYTF. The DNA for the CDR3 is TGTGCCAGCAGCCAATCGATAGGCTATGGCTACACCTTC.

The CDR3 is CASSYGGLRTDTQYF. For the CDR3, the DNA is TGTGCCAGCAGTTACGGGGGCTTAAGGACAGATACGCAGTATTTT. The V and J genes are TRBV6-5 and TRBJ2-3; the D gene is possibly TRBD1 (6 bases). Deletions cut 2 bases from V and 3 bases from J, with 12 bases between. The length of the CDR3 is 15 residues. The germline V gene has CDR1 MNHEY and CDR2 SVGAGI.

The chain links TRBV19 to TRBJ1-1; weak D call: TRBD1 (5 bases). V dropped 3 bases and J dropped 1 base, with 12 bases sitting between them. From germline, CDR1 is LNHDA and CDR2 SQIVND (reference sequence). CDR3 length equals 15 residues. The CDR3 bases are TGTGCCAGTAGTATTGTGGCAGGGAAGAACACTGAAGCTTTCTTT. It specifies CASSIVAGKNTEAFF.

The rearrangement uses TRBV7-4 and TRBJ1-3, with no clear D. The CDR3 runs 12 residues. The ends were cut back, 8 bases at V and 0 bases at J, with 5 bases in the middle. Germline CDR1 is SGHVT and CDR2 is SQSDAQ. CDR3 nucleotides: TGTGCCAGCCGACTCTCTGGAAACACCATATATTTT. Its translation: CASRLSGNTIYF.

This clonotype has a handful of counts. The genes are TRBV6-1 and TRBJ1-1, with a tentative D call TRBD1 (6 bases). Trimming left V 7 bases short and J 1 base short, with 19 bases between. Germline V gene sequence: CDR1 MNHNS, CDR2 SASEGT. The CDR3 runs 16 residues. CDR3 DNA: TGTGCCAGCACAAAACTAGGGGGGACACCGAACACTGAAGCTTTCTTT. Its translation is CASTKLGGTPNTEAFF.

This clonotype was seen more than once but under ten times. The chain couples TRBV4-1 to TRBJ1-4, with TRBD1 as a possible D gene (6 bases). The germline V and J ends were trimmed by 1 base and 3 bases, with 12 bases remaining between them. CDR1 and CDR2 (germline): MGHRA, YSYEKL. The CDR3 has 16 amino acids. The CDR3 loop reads CASSQANAGANEKLFF. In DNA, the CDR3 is TGCGCCAGCAGCCAAGCAAACGCAGGGGCTAATGAAAAACTGTTTTTT.

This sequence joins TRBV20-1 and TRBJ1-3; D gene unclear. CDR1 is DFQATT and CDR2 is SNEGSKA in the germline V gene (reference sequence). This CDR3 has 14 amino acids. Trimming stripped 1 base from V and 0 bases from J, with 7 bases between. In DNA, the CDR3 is TGCAGTGCTAGAGGGACTAGCTCTGGAAACACCATATATTTT. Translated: CSARGTSSGNTIYF.

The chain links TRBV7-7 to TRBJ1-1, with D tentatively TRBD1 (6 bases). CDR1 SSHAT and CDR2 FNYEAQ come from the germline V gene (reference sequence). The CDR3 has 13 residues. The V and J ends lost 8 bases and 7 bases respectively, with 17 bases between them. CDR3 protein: CASARGEGYEAFF. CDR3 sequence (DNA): TGTGCCAGCGCTAGGGGGGAGGGGTATGAAGCTTTCTTT.

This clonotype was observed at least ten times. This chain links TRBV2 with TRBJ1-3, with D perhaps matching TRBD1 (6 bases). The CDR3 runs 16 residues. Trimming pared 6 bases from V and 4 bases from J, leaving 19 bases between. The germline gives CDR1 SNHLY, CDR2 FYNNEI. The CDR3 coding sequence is TGTGCCAGCAGGGACAGCATAGTTGGAGCGGGAAACACCATATATTTT. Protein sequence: CASRDSIVGAGNTIYF.

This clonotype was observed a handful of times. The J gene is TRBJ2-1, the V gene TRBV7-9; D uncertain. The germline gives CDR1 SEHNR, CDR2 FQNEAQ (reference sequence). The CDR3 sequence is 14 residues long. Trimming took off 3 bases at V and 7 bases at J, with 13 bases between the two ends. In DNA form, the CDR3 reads TGTGCCAGCAGCTTTGATAGAACCGAAAATGAGCAGTTCTTC. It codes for CASSFDRTENEQFF.

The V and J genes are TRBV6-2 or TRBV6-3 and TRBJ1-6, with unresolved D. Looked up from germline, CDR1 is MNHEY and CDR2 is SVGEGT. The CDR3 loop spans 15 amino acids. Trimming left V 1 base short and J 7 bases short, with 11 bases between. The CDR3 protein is CASSYFSGGNSPLHF. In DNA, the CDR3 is TGTGCCAGCAGTTACTTCAGTGGCGGGAATTCACCCCTCCACTTT.

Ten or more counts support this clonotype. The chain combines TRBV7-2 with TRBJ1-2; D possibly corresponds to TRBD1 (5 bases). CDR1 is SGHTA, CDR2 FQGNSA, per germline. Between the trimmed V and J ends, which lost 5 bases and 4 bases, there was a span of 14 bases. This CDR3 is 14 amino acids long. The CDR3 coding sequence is TGTGCCAGCAGCGCCCGACAGAATCTCTATGGCTACACCTTC. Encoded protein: CASSARQNLYGYTF.

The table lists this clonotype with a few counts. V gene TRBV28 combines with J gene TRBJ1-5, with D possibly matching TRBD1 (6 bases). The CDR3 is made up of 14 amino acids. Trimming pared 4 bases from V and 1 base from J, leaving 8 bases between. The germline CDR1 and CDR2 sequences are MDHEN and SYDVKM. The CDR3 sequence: CASSSQGSNQPQHF. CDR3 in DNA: TGTGCCAGCAGTTCCCAGGGGAGCAATCAGCCCCAGCATTTT. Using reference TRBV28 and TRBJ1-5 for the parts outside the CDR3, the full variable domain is DVKVTQSSRYLVKRTGEKVFLECVQDMDHENMFWYRQDPGLGLRLIYFSYDVKMKEKGDIPEGYSVSREKKERFSLILESASTNQTSMYLCASSSQGSNQPQHFGDGTRLSIL.

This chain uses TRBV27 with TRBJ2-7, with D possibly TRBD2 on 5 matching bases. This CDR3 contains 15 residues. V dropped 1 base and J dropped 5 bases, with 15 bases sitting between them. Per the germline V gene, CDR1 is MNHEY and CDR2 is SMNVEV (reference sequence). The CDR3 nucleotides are TGTGCCAGCAGTTTATTGCCGGGATTGATTAACGAGCAGTACTTC. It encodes CASSLLPGLINEQYF.

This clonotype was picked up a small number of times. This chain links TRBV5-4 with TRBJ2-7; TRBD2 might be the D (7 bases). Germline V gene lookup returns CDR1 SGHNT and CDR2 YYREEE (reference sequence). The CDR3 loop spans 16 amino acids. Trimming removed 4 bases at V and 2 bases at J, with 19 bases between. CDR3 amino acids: CASSPRSGGGAYEQYF. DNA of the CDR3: TGTGCCAGCAGCCCCAGAAGTGGCGGGGGCGCCTACGAGCAGTACTTC.

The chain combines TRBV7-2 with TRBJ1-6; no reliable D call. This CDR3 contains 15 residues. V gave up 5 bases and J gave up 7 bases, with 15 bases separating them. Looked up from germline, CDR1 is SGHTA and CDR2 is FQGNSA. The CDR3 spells CASSQVQTPNSPLHF. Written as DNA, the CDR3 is TGTGCCAGCAGCCAAGTCCAGACGCCCAATTCACCCCTCCACTTT.

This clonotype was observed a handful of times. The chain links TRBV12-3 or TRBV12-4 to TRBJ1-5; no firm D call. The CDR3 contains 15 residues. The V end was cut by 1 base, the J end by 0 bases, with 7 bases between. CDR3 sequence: CASSLGSSSNQPQHF. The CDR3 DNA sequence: TGTGCCAGCAGTTTAGGGTCGAGTAGCAATCAGCCCCAGCATTTT.

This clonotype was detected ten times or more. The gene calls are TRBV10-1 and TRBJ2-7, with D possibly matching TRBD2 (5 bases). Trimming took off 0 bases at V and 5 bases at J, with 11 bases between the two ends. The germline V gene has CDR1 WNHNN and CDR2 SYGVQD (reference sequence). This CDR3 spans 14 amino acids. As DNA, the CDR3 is TGCGCCAGCAGTGAGTCCTCAGCGGTGAACGAGCAGTACTTC. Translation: CASSESSAVNEQYF.

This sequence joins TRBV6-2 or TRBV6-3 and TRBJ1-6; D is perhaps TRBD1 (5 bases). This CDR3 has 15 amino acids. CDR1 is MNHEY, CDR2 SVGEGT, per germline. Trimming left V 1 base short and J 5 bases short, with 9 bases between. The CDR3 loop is CASSYFDRNNSPLHF. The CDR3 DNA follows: TGTGCCAGCAGTTACTTCGACAGAAATAATTCACCCCTCCACTTT.

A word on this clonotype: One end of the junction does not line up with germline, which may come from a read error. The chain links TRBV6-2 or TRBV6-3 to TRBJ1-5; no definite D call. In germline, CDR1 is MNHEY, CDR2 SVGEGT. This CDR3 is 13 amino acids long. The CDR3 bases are TGTGCCAGCAGTTACTCGTGGACGTCAAAGCAGAATTTT. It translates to CASSYSWTSKQNF.

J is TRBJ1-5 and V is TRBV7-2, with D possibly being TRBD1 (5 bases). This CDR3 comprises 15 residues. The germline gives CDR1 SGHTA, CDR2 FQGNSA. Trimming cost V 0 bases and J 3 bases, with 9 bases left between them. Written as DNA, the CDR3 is TGTGCCAGCAGCTTAGCTTCAGGGACCAATCAGCCCCAGCATTTT. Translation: CASSLASGTNQPQHF.

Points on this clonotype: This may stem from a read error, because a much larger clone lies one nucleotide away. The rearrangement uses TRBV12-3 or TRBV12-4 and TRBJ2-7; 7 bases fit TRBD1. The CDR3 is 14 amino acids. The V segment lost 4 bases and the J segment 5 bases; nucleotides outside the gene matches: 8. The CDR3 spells CASSSPPGQHEQYF. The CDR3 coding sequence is TGTGCCAGCAGTTCTCCACCGGGACAGCACGAGCAGTACTTC.

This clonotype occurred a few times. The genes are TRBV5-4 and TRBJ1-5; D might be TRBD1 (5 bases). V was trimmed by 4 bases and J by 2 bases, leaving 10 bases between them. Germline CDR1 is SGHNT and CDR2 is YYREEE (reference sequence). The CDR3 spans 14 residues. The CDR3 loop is CASSAGPRNQPQHF. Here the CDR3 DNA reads TGTGCCAGCAGCGCGGGACCGCGCAATCAGCCCCAGCATTTT.

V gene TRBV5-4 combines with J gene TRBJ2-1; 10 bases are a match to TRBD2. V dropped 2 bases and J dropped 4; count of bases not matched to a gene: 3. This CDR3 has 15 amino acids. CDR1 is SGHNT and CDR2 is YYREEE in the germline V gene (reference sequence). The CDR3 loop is CASSFSGGNYNEQFF. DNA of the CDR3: TGTGCCAGCAGCTTTAGCGGGGGGAATTACAATGAGCAGTTCTTC.

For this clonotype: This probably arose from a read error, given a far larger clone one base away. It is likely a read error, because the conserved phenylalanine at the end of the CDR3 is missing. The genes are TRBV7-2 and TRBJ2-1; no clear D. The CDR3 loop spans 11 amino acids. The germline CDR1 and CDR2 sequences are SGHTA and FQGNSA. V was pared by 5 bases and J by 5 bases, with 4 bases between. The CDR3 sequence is CASSLHNEQFC. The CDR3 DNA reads TGTGCCAGCAGCCTCCACAATGAGCAGTTCTGC.